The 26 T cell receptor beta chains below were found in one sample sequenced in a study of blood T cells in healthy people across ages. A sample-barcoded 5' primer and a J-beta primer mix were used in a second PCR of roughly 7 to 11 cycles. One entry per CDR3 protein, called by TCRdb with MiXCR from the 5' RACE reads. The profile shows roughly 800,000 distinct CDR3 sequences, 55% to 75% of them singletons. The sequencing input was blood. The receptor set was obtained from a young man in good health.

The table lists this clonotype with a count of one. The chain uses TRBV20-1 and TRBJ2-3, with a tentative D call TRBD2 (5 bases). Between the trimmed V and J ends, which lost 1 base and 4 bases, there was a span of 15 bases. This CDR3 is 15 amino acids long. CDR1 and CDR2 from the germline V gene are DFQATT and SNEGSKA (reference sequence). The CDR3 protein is CSARGSVERSDTQYF. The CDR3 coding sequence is TGCAGTGCTAGAGGTTCCGTGGAGCGGTCAGATACGCAGTATTTT.

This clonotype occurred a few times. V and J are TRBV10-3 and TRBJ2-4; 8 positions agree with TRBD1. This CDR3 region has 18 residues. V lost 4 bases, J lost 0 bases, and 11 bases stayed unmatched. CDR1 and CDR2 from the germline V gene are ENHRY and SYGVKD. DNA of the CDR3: TGTGCCATCAGTGGGACAGGGCCCGGTGGAGTAGCCAAAAACATTCAGTACTTC. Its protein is CAISGTGPGGVAKNIQYF.

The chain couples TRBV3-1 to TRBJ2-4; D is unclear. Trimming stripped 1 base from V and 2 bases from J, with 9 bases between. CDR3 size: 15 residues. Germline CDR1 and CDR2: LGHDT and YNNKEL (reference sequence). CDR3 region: CASSQVGSSKNIQYF. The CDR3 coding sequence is TGTGCCAGCAGCCAAGTGGGTAGTTCCAAAAACATTCAGTACTTC.

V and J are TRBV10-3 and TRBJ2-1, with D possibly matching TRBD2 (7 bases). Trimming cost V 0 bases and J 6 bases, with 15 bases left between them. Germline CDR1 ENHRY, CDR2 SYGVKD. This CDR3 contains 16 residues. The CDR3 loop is CAISESAGAGVNEQFF. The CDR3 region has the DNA TGTGCCATCAGTGAGTCGGCGGGGGCCGGGGTCAATGAGCAGTTCTTC.

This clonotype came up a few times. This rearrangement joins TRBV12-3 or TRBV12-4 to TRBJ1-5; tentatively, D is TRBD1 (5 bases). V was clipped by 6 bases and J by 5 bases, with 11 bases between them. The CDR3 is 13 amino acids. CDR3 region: CASSGGADQPQHF. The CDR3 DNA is TGTGCCAGCAGCGGGGGAGCCGATCAGCCCCAGCATTTT.

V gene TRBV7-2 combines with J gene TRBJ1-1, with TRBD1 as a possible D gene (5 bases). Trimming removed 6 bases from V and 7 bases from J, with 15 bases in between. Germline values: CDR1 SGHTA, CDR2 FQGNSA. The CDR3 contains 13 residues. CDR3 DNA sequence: TGTGCCAGCAGTTCAAGGGGATGGGGTGAAGCTTTCTTT. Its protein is CASSSRGWGEAFF.

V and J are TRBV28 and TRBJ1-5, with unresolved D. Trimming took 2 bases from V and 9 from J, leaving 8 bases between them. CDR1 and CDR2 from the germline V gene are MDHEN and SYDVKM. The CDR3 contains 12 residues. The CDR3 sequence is CASSLRWGPQHF. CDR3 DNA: TGTGCCAGCAGTTTAAGGTGGGGGCCCCAGCATTTT.

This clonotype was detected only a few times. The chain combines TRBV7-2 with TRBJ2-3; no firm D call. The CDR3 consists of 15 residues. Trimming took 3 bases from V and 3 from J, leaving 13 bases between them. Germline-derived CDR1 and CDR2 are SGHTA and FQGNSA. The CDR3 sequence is CASSFQFTGTDTQYF. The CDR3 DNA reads TGTGCCAGCAGCTTTCAGTTTACCGGTACAGATACGCAGTATTTT. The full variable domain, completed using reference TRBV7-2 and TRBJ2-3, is GAGVSQSPSNKVTEKGKDVELRCDPISGHTALYWYRQSLGQGLEFLIYFQGNSAPDKSGLPSDRFSAERTGGSVSTLTIQRTQQEDSAVYLCASSFQFTGTDTQYFGPGTRLTVL.

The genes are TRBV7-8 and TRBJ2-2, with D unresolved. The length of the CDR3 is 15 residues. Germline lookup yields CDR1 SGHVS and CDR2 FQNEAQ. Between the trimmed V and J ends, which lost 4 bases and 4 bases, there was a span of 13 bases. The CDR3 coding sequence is TGTGCCAGCAGCTCCTCCACACAGAGCACCGGGGAGCTGTTTTTT. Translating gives CASSSSTQSTGELFF.

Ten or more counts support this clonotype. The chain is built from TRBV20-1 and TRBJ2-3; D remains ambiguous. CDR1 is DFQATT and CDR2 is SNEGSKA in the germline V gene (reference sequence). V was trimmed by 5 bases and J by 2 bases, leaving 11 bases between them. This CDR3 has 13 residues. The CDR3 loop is CSAEPEPTDTQYF. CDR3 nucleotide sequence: TGCAGTGCTGAACCCGAACCCACAGATACGCAGTATTTT.

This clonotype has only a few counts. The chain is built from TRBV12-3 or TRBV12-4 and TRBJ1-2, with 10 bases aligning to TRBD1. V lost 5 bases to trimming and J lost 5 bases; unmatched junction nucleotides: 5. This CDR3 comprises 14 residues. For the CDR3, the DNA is TGTGCCAGCAGTCCGTCGGGACAGGGGTATGGCTACACCTTC. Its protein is CASSPSGQGYGYTF.

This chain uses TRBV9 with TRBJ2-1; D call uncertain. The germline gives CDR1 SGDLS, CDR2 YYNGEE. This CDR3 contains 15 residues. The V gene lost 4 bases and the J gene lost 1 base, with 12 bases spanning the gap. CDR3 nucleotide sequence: TGTGCCAGCAGCCCTCGCTCGGAATCCTACAATGAGCAGTTCTTC. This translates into CASSPRSESYNEQFF. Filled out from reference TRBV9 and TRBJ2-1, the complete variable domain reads DSGVTQTPKHLITATGQRVTLRCSPRSGDLSVYWYQQSLDQGLQFLIQYYNGEERAKGNILERFSAQQFPDLHSELNLSSLELGDSALYFCASSPRSESYNEQFFGPGTRLTVL.

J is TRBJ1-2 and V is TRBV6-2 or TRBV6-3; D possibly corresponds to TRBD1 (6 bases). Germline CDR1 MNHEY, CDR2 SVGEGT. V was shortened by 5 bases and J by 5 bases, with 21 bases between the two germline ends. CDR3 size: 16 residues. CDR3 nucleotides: TGTGCCAGCAGTGACACCGGGGGACATCCCCCTTATGGCTACACCTTC. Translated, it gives CASSDTGGHPPYGYTF.

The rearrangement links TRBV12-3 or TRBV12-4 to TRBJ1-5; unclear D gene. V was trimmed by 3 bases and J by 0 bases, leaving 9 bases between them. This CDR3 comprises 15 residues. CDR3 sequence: CASSFSTYSNQPQHF. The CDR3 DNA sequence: TGTGCCAGCAGTTTTAGCACTTATAGCAATCAGCCCCAGCATTTT.

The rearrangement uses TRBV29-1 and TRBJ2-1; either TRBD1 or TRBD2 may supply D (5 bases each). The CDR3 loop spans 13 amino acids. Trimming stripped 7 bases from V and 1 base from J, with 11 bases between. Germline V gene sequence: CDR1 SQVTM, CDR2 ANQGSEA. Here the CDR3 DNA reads TGCAGCGCCTGGGACCCTTCCTACAATGAGCAGTTCTTC. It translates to CSAWDPSYNEQFF.

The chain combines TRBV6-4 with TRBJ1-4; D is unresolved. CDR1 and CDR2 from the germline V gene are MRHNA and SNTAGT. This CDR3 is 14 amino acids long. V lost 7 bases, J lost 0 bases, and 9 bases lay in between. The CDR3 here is CASNATATNEKLFF. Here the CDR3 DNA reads TGTGCCAGCAATGCAACCGCAACTAATGAAAAACTGTTTTTT.

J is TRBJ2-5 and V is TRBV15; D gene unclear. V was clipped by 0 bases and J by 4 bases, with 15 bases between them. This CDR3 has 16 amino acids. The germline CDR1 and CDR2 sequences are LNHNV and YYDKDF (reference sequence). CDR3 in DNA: TGTGCCACCAGCAGAGATCCCGGCGTTGTCAGAGAGACCCAGTACTTC. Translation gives CATSRDPGVVRETQYF.

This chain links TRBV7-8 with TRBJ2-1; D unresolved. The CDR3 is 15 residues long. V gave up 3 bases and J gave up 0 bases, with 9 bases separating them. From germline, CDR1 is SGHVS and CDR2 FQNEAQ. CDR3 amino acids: CASSFVVSSYNEQFF. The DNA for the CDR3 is TGTGCCAGCAGCTTTGTCGTGAGCTCCTACAATGAGCAGTTCTTC. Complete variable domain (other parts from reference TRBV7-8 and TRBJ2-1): GAGVSQSPRYKVAKRGQDVALRCDPISGHVSLFWYQQALGQGPEFLTYFQNEAQLDKSGLPSDRFFAERPEGSVSTLKIQRTQQEDSAVYLCASSFVVSSYNEQFFGPGTRLTVL.

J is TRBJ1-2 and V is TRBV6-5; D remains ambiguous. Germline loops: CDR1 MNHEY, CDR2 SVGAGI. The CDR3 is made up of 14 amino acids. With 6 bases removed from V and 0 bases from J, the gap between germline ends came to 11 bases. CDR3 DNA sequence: TGTGCCAGCAGACCCCCGGGAGCTAACTATGGCTACACCTTC. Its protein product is CASRPPGANYGYTF.

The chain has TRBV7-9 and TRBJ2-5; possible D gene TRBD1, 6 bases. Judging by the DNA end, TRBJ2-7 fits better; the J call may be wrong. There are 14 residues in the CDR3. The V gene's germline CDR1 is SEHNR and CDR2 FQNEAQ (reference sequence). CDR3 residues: CASSLGGTRYEQYF. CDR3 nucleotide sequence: TGTGCCAGCAGCTTAGGTGGGACACGCTACGAGCAGTACTTC.

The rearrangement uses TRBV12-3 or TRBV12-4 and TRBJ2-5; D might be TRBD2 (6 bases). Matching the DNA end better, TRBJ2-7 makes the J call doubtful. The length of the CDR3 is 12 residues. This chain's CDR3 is CASADYRGEQYF. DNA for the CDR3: TGTGCCAGTGCGGACTATCGTGGCGAGCAGTACTTC.

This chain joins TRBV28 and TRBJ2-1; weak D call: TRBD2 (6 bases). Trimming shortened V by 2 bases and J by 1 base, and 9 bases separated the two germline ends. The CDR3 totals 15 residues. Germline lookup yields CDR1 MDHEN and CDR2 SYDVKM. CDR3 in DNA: TGTGCCAGCAGTTTAGAGCGGGTTTCCTACAATGAGCAGTTCTTC. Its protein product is CASSLERVSYNEQFF.

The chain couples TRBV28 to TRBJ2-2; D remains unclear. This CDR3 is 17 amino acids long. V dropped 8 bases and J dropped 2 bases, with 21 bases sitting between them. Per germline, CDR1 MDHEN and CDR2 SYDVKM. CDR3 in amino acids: CASGSIGSYSNTGELFF. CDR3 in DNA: TGTGCCAGCGGTTCTATAGGGTCGTACTCCAACACCGGGGAGCTGTTTTTT.

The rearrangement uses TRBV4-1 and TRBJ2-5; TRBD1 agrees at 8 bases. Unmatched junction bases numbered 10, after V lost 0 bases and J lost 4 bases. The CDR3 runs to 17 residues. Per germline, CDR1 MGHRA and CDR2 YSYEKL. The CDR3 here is CASSQDKGQVRGETQYF. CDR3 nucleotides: TGCGCCAGCAGCCAAGATAAGGGACAGGTCAGGGGAGAGACCCAGTACTTC.

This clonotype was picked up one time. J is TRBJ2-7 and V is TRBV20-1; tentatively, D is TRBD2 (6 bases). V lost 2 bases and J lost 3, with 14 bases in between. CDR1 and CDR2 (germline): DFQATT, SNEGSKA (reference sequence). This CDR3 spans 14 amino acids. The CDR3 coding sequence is TGCAGTGCTAGACTAGCGACCACATGCTACGAGCAGTACTTC. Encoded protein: CSARLATTCYEQYF.

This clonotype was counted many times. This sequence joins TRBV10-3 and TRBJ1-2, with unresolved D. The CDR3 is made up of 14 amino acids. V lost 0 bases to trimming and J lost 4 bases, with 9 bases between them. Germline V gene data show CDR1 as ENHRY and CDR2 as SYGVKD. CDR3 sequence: CAISESRAIYGYTF. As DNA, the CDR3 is TGTGCCATCAGTGAGTCGCGGGCAATCTATGGCTACACCTTC.